This TCR beta chain appears in the sequencing data of a study of neurological immune-mediated disorders. Overall study results and limits: The most TCR clonal expansion was seen in HTLV-1-associated myelopathy, whereas the least was seen in multiple sclerosis, below the level in healthy controls.

Noted time point: technical triplicate 3. This clonotype was recorded at least ten times. Antigen: not known. A 10-nucleotide random UMI tagged transcripts in template-switch 5'RACE cDNA synthesis. TCRdb called the 5' RACE reads again in MiXCR, with one record for every CDR3 protein. Of under 45,000 distinct CDR3 sequences in the sample, roughly 21% were seen once. Sequenced input: PBMCs. The sequence was collected from a man aged 55 to 70 with HTLV-1-associated myelopathy (HAM/TSP).

Here the CDR3 reads CASSLRDPGETQYF. The CDR3 nucleotides read TGCGCCAGCAGCTTACGGGACCCCGGGGAGACCCAGTACTTC. The V gene is TRBV5-1, the J gene TRBJ2-5; possibly TRBD1 or TRBD2 for D (5 bases each). This CDR3 has 14 amino acids. The germline CDR1 and CDR2 sequences are SGHRS and YFSETQ. Trimming cost V 2 bases and J 5 bases, with 13 bases left between them. The full variable domain, rest sourced from reference TRBV5-1 and TRBJ2-5, is KAGVTQTPRYLIKTRGQQVTLSCSPISGHRSVSWYQQTPGQGLQFLFEYFSETQRNKGNFPGRFSGRQFSNSRSEMNVSTLELGDSALYLCASSLRDPGETQYFGPGTRLLVL.